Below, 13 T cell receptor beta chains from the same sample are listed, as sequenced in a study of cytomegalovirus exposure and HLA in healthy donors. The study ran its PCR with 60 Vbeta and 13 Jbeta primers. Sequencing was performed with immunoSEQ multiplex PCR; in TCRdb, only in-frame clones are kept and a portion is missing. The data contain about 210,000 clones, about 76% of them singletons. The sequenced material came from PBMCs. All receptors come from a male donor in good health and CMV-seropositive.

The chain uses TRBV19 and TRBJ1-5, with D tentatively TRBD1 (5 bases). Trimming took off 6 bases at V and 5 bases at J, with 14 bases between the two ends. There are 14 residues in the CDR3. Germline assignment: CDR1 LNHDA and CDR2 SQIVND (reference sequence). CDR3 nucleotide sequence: TGTGCCAGTAGGGACACCACGGTTGATCAGCCCCAGCATTTT. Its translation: CASRDTTVDQPQHF.

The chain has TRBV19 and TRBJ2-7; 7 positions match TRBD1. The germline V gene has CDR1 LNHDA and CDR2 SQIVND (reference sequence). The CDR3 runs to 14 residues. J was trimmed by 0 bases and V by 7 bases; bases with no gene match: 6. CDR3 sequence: CASMDRSRSYEQYF. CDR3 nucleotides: TGTGCCAGTATGGACAGGAGCCGCTCCTACGAGCAGTACTTC.

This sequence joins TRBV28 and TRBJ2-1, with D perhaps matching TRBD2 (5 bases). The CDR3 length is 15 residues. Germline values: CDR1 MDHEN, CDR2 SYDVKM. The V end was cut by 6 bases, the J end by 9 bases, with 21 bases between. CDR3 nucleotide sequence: TGTGCCAGCAGGGCCACATCGGGAAAAGCTGGTGAGCAGTTCTTC. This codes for CASRATSGKAGEQFF.

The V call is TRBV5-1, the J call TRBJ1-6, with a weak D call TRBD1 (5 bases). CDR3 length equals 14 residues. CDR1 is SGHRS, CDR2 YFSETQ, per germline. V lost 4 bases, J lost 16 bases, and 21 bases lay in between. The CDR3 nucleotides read TGCGCCAGCAGCCCGACCACCGGCGGACAAATGCTCCACTTT. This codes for CASSPTTGGQMLHF.

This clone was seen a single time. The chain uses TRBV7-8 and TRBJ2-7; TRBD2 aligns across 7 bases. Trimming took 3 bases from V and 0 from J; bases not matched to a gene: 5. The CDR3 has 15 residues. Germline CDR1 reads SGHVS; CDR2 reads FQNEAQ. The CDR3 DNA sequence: TGTGCCAGCAGCTTGGTCACGGGGGGCTCCTACGAGCAGTACTTC. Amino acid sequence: CASSLVTGGSYEQYF.

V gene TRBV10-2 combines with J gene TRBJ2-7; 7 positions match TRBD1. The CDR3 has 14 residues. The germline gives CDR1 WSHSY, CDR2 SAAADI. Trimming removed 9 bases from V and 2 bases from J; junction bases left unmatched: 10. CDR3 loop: CASSRGPDPYEQYF. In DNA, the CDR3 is TGCGCCAGTTCAAGGGGGCCGGACCCCTACGAGCAGTACTTC.

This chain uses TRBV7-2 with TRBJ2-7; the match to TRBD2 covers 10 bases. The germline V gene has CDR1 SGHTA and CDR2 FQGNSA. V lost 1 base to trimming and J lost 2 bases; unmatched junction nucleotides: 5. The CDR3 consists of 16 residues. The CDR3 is CASSLGGAGGTYEQYF. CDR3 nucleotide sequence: TGTGCCAGCAGCTTAGGAGGAGCGGGGGGGACCTACGAGCAGTACTTC.

CDR3 loop: CASSDIAQGQGLGGYTF. For the CDR3, the DNA is TGTGCCAGCAGTGACATCGCCCAGGGACAAGGCTTAGGGGGCTACACCTTC. The gene calls are TRBV6-1 and TRBJ1-2; perhaps TRBD1 as D (6 bases). With 3 bases removed from V and 8 bases from J, the gap between germline ends came to 25 bases. Germline lookup yields CDR1 MNHNS and CDR2 SASEGT. This CDR3 spans 17 amino acids.

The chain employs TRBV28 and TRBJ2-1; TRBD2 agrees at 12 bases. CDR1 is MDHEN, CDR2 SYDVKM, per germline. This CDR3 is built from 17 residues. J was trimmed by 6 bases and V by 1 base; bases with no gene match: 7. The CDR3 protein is CASSLLASGRAVNEQFF. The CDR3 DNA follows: TGTGCCAGCAGTTTATTAGCTAGCGGGAGGGCCGTCAATGAGCAGTTCTTC.

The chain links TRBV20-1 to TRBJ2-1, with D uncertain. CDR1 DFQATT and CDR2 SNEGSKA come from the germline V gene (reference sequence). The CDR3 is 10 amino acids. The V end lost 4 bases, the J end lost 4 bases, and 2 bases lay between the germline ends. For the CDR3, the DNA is TGCAGTGCTATATACAATGAGCAGTTCTTC. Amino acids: CSAIYNEQFF.

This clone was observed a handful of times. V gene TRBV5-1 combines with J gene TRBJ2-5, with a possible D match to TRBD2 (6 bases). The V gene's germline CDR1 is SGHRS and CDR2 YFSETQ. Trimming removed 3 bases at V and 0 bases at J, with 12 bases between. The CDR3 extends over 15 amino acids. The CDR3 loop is CASSYTVADQETQYF. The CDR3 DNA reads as TGCGCCAGCAGCTATACCGTAGCGGACCAAGAGACCCAGTACTTC.

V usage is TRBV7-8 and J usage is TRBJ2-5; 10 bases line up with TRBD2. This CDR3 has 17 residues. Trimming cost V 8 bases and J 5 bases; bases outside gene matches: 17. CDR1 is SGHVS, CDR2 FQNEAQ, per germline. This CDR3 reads CASVKKEAGGLIETQYF. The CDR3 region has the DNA TGTGCCAGCGTAAAAAAAGAAGCGGGGGGGCTGATCGAGACCCAGTACTTC. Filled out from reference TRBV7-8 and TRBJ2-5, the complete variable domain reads GAGVSQSPRYKVAKRGQDVALRCDPISGHVSLFWYQQALGQGPEFLTYFQNEAQLDKSGLPSDRFFAERPEGSVSTLKIQRTQQEDSAVYLCASVKKEAGGLIETQYFGPGTRLLVL.

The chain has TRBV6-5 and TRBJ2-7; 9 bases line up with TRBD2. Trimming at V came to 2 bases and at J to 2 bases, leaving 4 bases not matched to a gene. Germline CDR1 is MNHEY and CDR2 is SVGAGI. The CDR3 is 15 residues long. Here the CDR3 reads CASSYRLAGTYEQYF. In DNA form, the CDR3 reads TGTGCCAGCAGTTACAGGCTAGCGGGAACCTACGAGCAGTACTTC.